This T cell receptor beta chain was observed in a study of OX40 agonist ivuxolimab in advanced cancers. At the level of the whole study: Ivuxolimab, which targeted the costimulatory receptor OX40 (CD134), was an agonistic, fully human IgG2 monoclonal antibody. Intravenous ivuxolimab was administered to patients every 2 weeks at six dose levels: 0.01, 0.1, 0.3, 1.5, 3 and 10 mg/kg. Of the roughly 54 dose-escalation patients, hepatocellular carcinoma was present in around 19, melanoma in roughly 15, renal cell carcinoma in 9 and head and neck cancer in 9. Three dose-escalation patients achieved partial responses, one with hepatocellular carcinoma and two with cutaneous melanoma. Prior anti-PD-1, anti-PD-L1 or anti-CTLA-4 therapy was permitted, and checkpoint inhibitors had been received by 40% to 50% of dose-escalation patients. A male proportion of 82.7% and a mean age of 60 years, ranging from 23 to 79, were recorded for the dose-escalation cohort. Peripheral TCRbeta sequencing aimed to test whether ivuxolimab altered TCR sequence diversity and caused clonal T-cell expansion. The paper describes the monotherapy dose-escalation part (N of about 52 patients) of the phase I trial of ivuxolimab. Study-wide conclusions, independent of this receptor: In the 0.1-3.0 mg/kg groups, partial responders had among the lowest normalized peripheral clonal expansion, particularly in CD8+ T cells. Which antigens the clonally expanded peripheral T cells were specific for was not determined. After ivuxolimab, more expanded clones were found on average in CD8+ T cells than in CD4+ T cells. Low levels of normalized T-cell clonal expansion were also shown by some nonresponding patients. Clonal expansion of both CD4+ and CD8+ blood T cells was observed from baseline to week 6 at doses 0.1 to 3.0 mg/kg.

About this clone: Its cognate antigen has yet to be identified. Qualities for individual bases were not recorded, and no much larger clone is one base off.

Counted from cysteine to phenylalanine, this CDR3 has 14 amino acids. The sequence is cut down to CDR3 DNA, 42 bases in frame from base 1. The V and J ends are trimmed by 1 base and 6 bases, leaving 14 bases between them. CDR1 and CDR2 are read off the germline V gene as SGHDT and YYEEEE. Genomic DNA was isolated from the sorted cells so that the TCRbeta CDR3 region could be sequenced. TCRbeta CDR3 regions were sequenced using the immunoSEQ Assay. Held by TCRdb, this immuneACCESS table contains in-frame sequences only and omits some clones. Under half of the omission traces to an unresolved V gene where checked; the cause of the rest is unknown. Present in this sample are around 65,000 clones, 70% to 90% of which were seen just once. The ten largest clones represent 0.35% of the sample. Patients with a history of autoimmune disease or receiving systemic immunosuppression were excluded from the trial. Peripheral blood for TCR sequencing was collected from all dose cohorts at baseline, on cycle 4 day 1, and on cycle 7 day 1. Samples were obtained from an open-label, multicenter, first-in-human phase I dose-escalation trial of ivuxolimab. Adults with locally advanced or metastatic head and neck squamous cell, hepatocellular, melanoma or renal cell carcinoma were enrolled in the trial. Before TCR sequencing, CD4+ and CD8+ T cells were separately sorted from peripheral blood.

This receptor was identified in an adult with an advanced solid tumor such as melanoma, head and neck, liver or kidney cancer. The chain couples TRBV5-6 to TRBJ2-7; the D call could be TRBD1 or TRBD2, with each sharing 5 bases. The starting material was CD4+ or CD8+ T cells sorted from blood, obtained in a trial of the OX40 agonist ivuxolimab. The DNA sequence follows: TGTGCCAGCAGCTTGCGGGGCTATCGGATCGAGCAGTACTTC. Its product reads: CASSLRGYRIEQYF.